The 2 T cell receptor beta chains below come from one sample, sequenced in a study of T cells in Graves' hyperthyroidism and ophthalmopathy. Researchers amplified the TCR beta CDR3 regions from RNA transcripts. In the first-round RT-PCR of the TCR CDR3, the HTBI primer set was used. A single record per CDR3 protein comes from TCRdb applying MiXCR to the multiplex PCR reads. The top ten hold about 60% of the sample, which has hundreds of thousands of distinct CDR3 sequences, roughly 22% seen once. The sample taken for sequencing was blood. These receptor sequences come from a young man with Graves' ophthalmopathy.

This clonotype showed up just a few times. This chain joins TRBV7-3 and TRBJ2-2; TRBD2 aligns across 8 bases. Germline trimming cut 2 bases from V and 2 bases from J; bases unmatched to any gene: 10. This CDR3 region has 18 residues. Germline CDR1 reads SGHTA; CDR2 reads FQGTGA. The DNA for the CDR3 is TGTGCCAGCAGCTTAGCCAGCGGGAGTGGTTTTAACACCGGGGAGCTGTTTTTT. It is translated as CASSLASGSGFNTGELFF.

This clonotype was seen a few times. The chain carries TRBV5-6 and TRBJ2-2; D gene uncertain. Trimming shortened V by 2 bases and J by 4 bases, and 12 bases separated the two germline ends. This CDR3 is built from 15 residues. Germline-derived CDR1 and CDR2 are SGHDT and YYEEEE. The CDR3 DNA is TGTGCCAGCAGCTTTTGGAGCTTCTCCACCGGGGAGCTGTTTTTT. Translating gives CASSFWSFSTGELFF.